Given below is one TCR beta chain in context. The antigen is not known. This sample is part of a study of T cell responses to AZD1222 COVID-19 vaccine. Study-wide results and limits: Donors were mostly white British, more females; clonal diversity possibly underestimated. At study baseline, merely roughly 6 AZD1222 recipients were seropositive.

Profiled with immunoSEQ multiplex PCR; TCRdb holds only in-frame clones, not every one. The table shows about 270,000 clones, with almost 95% occurring only once. Investigators merged groups given second doses at roughly 4 or roughly 12 weeks. CDR3 size: 14 residues. V was pared by 4 bases and J by 8 bases, with 6 bases of the junction left unmatched. CDR1 SGHDT and CDR2 YYEEEE come from the germline V gene. Sequences were derived from peripheral blood, sampled 28 days after the second AZD1222 dose. The genes are TRBV5-6 and TRBJ1-6; 7 bases map to TRBD1. This clonotype was sampled from an adult who received the AZD1222 COVID-19 vaccine. The CDR3 sequence: CASSTGTAYSPLHF. CDR3 coding DNA: TGTGCCAGCAGCACCGGGACAGCGTATTCACCCCTCCACTTT.